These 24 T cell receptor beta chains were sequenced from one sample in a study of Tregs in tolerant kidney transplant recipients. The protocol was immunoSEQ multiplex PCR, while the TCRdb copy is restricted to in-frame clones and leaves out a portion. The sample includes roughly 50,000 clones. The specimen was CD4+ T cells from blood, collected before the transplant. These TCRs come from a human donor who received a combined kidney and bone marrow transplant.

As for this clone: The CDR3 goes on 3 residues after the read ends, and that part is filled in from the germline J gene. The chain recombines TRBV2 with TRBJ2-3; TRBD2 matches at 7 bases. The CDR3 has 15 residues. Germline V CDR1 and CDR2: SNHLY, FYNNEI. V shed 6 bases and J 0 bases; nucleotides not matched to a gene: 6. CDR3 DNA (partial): TGTGCCAGCAGCACGAGCGGGGTTAGCACAGATACG. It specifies CASSTSGVSTDT. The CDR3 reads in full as CASSTSGVSTDTQYF.

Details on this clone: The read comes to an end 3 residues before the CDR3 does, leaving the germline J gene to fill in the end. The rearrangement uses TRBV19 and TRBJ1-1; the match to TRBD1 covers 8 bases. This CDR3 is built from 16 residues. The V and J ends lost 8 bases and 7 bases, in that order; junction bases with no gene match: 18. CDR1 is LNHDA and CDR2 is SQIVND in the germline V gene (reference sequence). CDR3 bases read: TGTGCCAGTTCCAACGGCAGGAGACAGGGGCCAGGTGAA. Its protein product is CASSNGRRQGPGE. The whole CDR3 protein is CASSNGRRQGPGEAFF.

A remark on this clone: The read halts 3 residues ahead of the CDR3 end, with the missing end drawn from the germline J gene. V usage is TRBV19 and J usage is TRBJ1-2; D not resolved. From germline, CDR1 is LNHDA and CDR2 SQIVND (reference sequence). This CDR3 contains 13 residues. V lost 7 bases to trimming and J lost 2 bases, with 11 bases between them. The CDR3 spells CASTPGVNYGYTF. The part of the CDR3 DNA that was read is TGTGCCAGTACTCCCGGGGTGAACTATGGC. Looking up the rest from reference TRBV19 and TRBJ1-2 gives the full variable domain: DGGITQSPKYLFRKEGQNVTLSCEQNLNHDAMYWYRQDPGQGLRLIYYSQIVNDFQKGDIAEGYSVSREKKESFPLTVTSAQKNPTAFYLCASTPGVNYGYTFGSGTRLTVV.

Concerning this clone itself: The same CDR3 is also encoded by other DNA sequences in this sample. Incomplete CDR3 DNA: TGTGCCAGCTCACCACAGGCGGGTACTGAA. This gives the protein CASSPQAGTE. The entire CDR3 protein reads CASSPQAGTEAFF. The chain is built from TRBV18 and TRBJ1-1; D ambiguous. Coverage ceases 3 residues before the CDR3 finishes, and the germline J gene fills in the end. This CDR3 is 13 amino acids long. Per the germline V gene, CDR1 is KGHSH and CDR2 is LQKENI. Between the trimmed V and J ends, which lost 1 base and 5 bases, there was a span of 8 bases.

Incomplete CDR3 DNA: TGTGCCAGCAGCCCCCTCGGGACTAGCGGGGGCACCGGGGAG. Its protein is CASSPLGTSGGTGE. In full, the CDR3 reads CASSPLGTSGGTGELFF. The chain carries TRBV7-8 and TRBJ2-2; 14 bases line up with TRBD2. The read ends 3 residues before the CDR3 terminus; that terminus is restored from the germline J gene. CDR1 and CDR2 (germline): SGHVS, FQNEAQ. The CDR3 consists of 17 residues. Trimming cost V 5 bases and J 4 bases; bases outside gene matches: 6.

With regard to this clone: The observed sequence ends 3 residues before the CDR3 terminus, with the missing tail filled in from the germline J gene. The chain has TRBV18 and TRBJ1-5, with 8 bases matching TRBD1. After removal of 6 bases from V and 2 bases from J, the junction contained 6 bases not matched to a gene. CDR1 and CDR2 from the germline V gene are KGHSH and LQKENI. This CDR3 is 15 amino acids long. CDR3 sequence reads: CASSDREQGNQPQHF. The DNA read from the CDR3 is TGTGCCAGCTCGGACAGGGAGCAAGGCAATCAGCCC.

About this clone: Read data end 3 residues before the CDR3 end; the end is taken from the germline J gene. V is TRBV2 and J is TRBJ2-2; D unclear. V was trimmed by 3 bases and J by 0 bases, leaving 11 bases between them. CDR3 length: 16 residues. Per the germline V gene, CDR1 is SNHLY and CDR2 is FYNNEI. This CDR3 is CASSDPGPPNTGELFF. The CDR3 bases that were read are TGTGCCAGCAGTGACCCAGGTCCGCCGAACACCGGGGAG. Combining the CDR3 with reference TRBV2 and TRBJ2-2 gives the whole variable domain EPEVTQTPSHQVTQMGQEVILRCVPISNHLYFYWYRQILGQKVEFLVSFYNNEISEKSEIFDDQFSVERPDGSNFTLKIRSTKLEDSAMYFCASSDPGPPNTGELFFGEGSRLTVL.

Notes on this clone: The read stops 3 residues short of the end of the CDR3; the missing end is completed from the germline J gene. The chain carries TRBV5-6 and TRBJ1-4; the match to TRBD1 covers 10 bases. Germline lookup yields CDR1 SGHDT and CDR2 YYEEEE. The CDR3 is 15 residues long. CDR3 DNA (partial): TGTGCCAGCAGCCCTGGACAGGGGGAAGGTTGGAAA. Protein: CASSPGQGEGWK. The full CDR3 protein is CASSPGQGEGWKLFF.

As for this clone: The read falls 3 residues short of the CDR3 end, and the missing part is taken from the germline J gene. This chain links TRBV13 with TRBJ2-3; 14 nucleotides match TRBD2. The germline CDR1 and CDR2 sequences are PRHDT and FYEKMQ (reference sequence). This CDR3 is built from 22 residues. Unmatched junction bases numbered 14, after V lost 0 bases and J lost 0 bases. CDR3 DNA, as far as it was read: TGTGCCAGCAGCTTAGGGGCAGCCTGGACTAGCGGGGGGATTCCTAGCACAGATACG. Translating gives CASSLGAAWTSGGIPSTDT. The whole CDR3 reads CASSLGAAWTSGGIPSTDTQYF.

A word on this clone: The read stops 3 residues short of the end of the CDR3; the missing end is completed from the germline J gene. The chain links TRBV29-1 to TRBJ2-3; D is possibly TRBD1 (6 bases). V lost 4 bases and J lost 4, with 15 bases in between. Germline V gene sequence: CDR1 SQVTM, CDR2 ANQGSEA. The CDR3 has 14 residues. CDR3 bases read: TGCAGCGTTGTATGGCTAGAGGGGGCAGATACG. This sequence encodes CSVVWLEGADT. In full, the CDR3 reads CSVVWLEGADTQYF.

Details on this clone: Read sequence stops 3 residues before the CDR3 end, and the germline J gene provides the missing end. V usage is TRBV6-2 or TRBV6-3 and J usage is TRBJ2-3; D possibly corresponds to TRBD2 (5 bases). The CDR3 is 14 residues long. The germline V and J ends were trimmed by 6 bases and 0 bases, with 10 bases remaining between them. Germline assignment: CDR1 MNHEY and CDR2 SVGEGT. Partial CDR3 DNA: TGTGCCAGCAGCCCCCGGGGAAGCACAGATACG. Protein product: CASSPRGSTDT. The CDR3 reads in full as CASSPRGSTDTQYF.

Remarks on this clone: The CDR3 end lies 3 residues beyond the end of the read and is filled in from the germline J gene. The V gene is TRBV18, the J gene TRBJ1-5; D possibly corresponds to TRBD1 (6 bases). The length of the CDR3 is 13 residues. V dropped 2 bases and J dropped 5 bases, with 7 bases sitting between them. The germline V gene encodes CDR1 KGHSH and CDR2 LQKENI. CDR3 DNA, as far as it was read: TGTGCCAGCTCACCAGACAGGTATCAGCCC. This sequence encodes CASSPDRYQP. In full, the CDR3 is CASSPDRYQPQHF.

Incomplete CDR3 DNA: TGTGCCAGCAGATTGACTGGTGGCGGGAGATATGAG. It encodes CASRLTGGGRYE. The full CDR3 sequence reads CASRLTGGGRYEQFF. This sequence joins TRBV13 and TRBJ2-1, with 7 bases identical to TRBD2. The CDR3 is cut off 3 residues early in the read; its end comes from the germline J gene. The CDR3 totals 15 residues. V dropped 6 bases and J dropped 8; count of bases not matched to a gene: 13. Looked up from germline, CDR1 is PRHDT and CDR2 is FYEKMQ (reference sequence).

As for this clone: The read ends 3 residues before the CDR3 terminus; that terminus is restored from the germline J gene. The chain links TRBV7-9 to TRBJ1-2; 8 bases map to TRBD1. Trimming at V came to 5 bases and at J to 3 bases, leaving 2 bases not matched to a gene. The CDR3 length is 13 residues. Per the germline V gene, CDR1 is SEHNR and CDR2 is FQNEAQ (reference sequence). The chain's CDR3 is CASSPQGDYGYTF. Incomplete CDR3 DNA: TGTGCCAGCAGCCCACAGGGGGACTATGGC.

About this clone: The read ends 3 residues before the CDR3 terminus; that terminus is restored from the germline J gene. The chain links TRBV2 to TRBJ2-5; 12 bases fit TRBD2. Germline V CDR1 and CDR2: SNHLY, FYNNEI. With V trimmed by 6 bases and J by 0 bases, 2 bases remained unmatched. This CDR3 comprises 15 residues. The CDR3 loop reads CASRTSGGYQETQYF. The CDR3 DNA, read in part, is TGTGCCAGCAGGACTAGCGGGGGATACCAAGAGACC.

The DNA read from the CDR3 is TGTGCCAGCAGTTACTCGGTAGCGGTCAACGAG. Translation: CASSYSVAVNE. The entire CDR3 protein is CASSYSVAVNEQYF. V is TRBV6-2 or TRBV6-3 and J is TRBJ2-7, with D possibly TRBD2 on 6 matching bases. The read is 3 residues too short to cover the CDR3 end, so that end is filled in from the germline J gene. CDR3 length equals 14 residues. Germline V gene lookup returns CDR1 MNHEY and CDR2 SVGEGT. Deletions cut 0 bases from V and 5 bases from J, with 11 bases between.

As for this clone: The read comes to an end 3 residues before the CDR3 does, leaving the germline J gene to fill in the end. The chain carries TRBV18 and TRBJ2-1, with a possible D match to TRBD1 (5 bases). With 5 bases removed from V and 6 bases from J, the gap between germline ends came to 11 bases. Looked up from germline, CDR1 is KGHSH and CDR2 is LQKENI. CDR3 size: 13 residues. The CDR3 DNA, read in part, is TGTGCCAGCTCAGCGGACACCATCAATGAG. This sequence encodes CASSADTINE. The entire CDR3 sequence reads CASSADTINEQFF.

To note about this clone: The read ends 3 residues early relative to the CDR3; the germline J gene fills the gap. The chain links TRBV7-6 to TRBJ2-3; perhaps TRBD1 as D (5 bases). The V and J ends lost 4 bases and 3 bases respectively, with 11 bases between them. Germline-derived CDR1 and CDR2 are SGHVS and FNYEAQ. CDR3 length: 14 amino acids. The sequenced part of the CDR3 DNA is TGTGCCAGCAGCTCTGGCAGGGCGACAGATACG. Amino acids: CASSSGRATDT. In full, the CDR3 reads CASSSGRATDTQYF.

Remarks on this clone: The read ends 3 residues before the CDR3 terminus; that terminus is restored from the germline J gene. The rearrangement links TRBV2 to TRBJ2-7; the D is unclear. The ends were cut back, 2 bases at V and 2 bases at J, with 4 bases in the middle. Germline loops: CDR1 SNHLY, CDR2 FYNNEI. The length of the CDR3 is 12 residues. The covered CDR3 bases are TGTGCCAGCAGTGAACGGGCCTACGAG. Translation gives CASSERAYE. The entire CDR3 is CASSERAYEQYF.

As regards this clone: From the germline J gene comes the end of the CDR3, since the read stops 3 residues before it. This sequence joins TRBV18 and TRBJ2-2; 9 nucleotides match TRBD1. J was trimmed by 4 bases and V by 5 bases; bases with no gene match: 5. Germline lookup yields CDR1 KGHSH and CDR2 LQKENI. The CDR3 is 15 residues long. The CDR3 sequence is CASSTGQGGTGELFF. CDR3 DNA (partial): TGTGCCAGCTCAACGGGACAGGGAGGCACCGGGGAG.

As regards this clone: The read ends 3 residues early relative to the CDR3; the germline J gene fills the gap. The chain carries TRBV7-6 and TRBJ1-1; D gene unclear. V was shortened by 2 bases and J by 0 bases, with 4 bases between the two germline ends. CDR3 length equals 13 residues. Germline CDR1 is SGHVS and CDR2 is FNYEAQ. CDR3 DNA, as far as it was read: TGTGCCAGCAGCTTACAGTTGAACACTGAA. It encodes CASSLQLNTE. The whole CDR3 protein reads CASSLQLNTEAFF.

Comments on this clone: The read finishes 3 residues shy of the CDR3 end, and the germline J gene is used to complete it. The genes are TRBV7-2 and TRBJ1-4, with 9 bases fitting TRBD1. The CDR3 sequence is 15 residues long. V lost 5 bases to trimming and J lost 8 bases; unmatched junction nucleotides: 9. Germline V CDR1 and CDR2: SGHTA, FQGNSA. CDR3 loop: CASSLAGQGGEKLFF. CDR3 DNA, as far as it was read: TGTGCCAGCAGCCTGGCGGGACAGGGAGGGGAAAAA.

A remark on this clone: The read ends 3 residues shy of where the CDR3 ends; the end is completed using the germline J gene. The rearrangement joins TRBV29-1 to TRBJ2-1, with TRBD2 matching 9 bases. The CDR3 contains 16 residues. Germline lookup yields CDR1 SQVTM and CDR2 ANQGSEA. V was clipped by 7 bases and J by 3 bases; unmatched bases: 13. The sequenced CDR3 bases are TGCAGCGCTCTTAGGGCTAGCGGGACCCTCTACAATGAG. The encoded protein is CSALRASGTLYNE. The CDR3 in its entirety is CSALRASGTLYNEQFF.

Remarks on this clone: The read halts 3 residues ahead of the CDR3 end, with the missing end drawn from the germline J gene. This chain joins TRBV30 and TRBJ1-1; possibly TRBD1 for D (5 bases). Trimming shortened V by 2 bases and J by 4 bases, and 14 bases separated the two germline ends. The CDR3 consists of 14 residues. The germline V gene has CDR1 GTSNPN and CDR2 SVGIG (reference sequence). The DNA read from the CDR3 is TGTGCCTGGAGTCCCCTCCAGGGAGGCACTGAA. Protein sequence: CAWSPLQGGTE. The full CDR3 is CAWSPLQGGTEAFF.